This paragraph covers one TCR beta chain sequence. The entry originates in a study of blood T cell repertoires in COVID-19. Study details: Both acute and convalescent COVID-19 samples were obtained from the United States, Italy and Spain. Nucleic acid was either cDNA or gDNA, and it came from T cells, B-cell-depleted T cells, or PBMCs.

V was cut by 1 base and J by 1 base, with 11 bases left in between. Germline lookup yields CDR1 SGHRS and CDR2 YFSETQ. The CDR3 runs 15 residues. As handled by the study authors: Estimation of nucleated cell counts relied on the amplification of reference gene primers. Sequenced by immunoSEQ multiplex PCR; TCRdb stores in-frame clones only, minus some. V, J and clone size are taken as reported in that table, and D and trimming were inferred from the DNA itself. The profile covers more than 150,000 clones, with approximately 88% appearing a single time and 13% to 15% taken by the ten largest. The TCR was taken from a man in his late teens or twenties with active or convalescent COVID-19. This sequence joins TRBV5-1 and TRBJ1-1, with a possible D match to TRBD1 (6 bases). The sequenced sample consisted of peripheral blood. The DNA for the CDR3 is TGCGCCAGCAGCTTGAGCCCGACAGGGAACACTGAAGCTTTCTTT. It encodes CASSLSPTGNTEAFF.